One and the same sample provided the 29 T cell receptor beta chains below, sequenced in a study of blood T cell repertoires in COVID-19. TCRdb's copy holds only in-frame clones and misses some; the assay was immunoSEQ multiplex PCR. The data show roughly 270,000 clones, around 84% seen once. Sequencing was done on a sample of PBMCs or T cells enriched from blood (not recorded which). Every receptor here comes from a woman in her fifties or sixties who had recovered from COVID-19.

V is TRBV10-3 and J is TRBJ2-2, with D possibly TRBD2 on 6 matching bases. CDR3 length: 16 residues. Germline values: CDR1 ENHRY, CDR2 SYGVKD. Trimming stripped 2 bases from V and 0 bases from J, with 10 bases between. The CDR3 spells CAISETSGSNTGELFF. In DNA form, the CDR3 reads TGTGCCATCAGTGAGACGAGCGGGTCGAACACCGGGGAGCTGTTTTTT.

This clone was observed once. The V and J genes are TRBV7-9 and TRBJ1-4; maybe TRBD1 (6 bases). The ends were cut back, 5 bases at V and 3 bases at J, with 10 bases in the middle. CDR3 length: 14 residues. Germline V CDR1 and CDR2: SEHNR, FQNEAQ (reference sequence). The CDR3 region is CASSQGGANEKLFF. The CDR3 coding sequence is TGTGCCAGCAGCCAAGGGGGGGCTAATGAAAAACTGTTTTTT. Complete variable domain (other parts from reference TRBV7-9 and TRBJ1-4): DTGVSQNPRHKITKRGQNVTFRCDPISEHNRLYWYRQTLGQGPEFLTYFQNEAQLEKSRLLSDRFSAERPKGSFSTLEIQRTEQGDSAMYLCASSQGGANEKLFFGSGTQLSVL.

This sequence joins TRBV5-1 and TRBJ2-5, with D perhaps matching TRBD2 (5 bases). The germline gives CDR1 SGHRS, CDR2 YFSETQ. CDR3 length equals 15 residues. V lost 4 bases, J lost 2 bases, and 15 bases lay in between. The CDR3 DNA reads as TGCGCCAGCAGCCGGGGTGGAGGCACACAAGAGACCCAGTACTTC. Translating it yields CASSRGGGTQETQYF.

The chain has TRBV9 and TRBJ2-3; TRBD1 agrees at 7 bases. The V and J ends lost 2 bases and 0 bases, in that order; junction bases with no gene match: 9. CDR3 size: 17 residues. Germline CDR1 and CDR2: SGDLS and YYNGEE. In DNA form, the CDR3 reads TGTGCCAGCAGCGTCCAGACAGGGATCCTTAGCACAGATACGCAGTATTTT. Protein sequence: CASSVQTGILSTDTQYF.

This clone was counted between two and nine times. As DNA, the CDR3 is TGTGCCAGCAGCCTCGACAGGGGACACTCCTACGAGCAGTACTTC. Protein: CASSLDRGHSYEQYF. The chain joins TRBV7-6 to TRBJ2-7; 8 bases are shared with TRBD1. CDR3 size: 15 residues. Germline CDR1 SGHVS, CDR2 FNYEAQ. Unmatched junction bases numbered 6, after V lost 5 bases and J lost 0 bases.

The CDR3 nucleotides read TGTGCCAGCTCGGGCAGGGGGGTGGGATACACTGAAGCTTTCTTT. Residues: CASSGRGVGYTEAFF. The V and J genes are TRBV28 and TRBJ1-1, with 7 bases matching TRBD1. CDR3 size: 15 residues. The junction had 12 bases not matched to a gene; V was cut back by 8 bases and J by 3 bases. The germline gives CDR1 MDHEN, CDR2 SYDVKM.

This sequence joins TRBV11-2 and TRBJ2-1; D is unresolved. V lost 6 bases to trimming and J lost 6 bases, with 12 bases between them. The CDR3 spans 13 residues. Germline CDR1 reads SGHAT; CDR2 reads FQNNGV. CDR3 sequence reads: CASSPYPGNEQFF. In DNA, the CDR3 is TGTGCCAGCAGTCCATACCCAGGCAATGAGCAGTTCTTC.

The chain combines TRBV2 with TRBJ2-3, with 8 bases identical to TRBD2. CDR1 and CDR2 (germline): SNHLY, FYNNEI. CDR3 length equals 15 residues. Unmatched junction bases numbered 7, after V lost 5 bases and J lost 3 bases. CDR3 bases: TGTGCCAGCAGTATCCGGACTAGCCAGACAGATACGCAGTATTTT. Protein sequence: CASSIRTSQTDTQYF.

This clone was seen once. This chain links TRBV27 with TRBJ1-2, with D possibly matching TRBD1 (6 bases). Trimming cost V 2 bases and J 0 bases, with 10 bases left between them. In germline, CDR1 is MNHEY, CDR2 SMNVEV (reference sequence). The CDR3 totals 15 residues. The DNA for the CDR3 is TGTGCCAGCAGTTTAGGGCAGGGGACTAACTATGGCTACACCTTC. It specifies CASSLGQGTNYGYTF.

V and J are TRBV19 and TRBJ2-7, with 7 positions matching TRBD1. The CDR3 is 15 amino acids. V trimming: 7 bases; J trimming: 0 bases; junction bases outside the gene matches: 9. Germline V gene data show CDR1 as LNHDA and CDR2 as SQIVND (reference sequence). The CDR3 loop reads CASKPAAGGSYEQYF. The DNA for the CDR3 is TGTGCCAGTAAGCCGGCGGCAGGGGGCTCCTACGAGCAGTACTTC.

The chain has TRBV28 and TRBJ1-2; perhaps TRBD1 as D (5 bases). The length of the CDR3 is 14 residues. Germline V gene lookup returns CDR1 MDHEN and CDR2 SYDVKM. The V and J ends lost 3 bases and 0 bases respectively, with 8 bases between them. The chain's CDR3 is CASSFGAANYGYTF. The CDR3 DNA reads TGTGCCAGCAGTTTTGGGGCAGCTAACTATGGCTACACCTTC.

The V and J genes are TRBV28 and TRBJ1-1; weak D call: TRBD1 (6 bases). V lost 4 bases to trimming and J lost 3 bases, with 15 bases between them. CDR3 size: 15 residues. CDR1 is MDHEN, CDR2 SYDVKM, per germline. The CDR3 reads CASSSGGLSDTEAFF. CDR3 nucleotide sequence: TGTGCCAGCAGTTCGGGGGGCCTATCGGACACTGAAGCTTTCTTT.

The V gene is TRBV12-3 or TRBV12-4, the J gene TRBJ1-1; D remains unclear. This CDR3 is 13 amino acids long. Trimming pared 5 bases from V and 4 bases from J, leaving 11 bases between. CDR3 in amino acids: CASSRQETTEAFF. CDR3 bases: TGTGCCAGCAGTCGTCAGGAAACCACTGAAGCTTTCTTT.

This chain connects TRBV3-1 (or the pseudogene TRBV3-2) to TRBJ2-1; D uncertain. V was pared by 0 bases and J by 0 bases, with 6 bases between. CDR1 is LGHDT and CDR2 is YNNKEL in the germline V gene (reference sequence). The length of the CDR3 is 15 residues. CDR3 residues: CASSQDLSSYNEQFF. CDR3 nucleotide sequence: TGTGCCAGCAGCCAAGATCTAAGCTCCTACAATGAGCAGTTCTTC.

A note on this clone: The same CDR3 is also encoded by other DNA sequences in this sample. The chain carries TRBV9 and TRBJ2-3, with 7 bases fitting TRBD2. The trim removed 2 bases at V and 2 bases at J, leaving 5 bases unmatched. CDR3 size: 15 residues. CDR1 and CDR2 (germline): SGDLS, YYNGEE. The CDR3 spells CASSVSGSITDTQYF. DNA for the CDR3: TGTGCCAGCAGCGTTAGCGGGTCCATCACAGATACGCAGTATTTT.

J is TRBJ2-1 and V is TRBV9; 9 bases match TRBD1. Germline loops: CDR1 SGDLS, CDR2 YYNGEE. V lost 0 bases and J lost 6; bases outside the gene matches: 4. CDR3 length equals 15 residues. The CDR3, as DNA: TGTGCCAGCAGCGTAGTGGGACAGGGAGGCAATGAGCAGTTCTTC. Translated: CASSVVGQGGNEQFF. The complete variable domain, with remaining parts taken from reference TRBV9 and TRBJ2-1, reads DSGVTQTPKHLITATGQRVTLRCSPRSGDLSVYWYQQSLDQGLQFLIQYYNGEERAKGNILERFSAQQFPDLHSELNLSSLELGDSALYFCASSVVGQGGNEQFFGPGTRLTVL.

This chain joins TRBV5-1 and TRBJ2-2; D possibly corresponds to TRBD1 (5 bases). CDR1 SGHRS and CDR2 YFSETQ come from the germline V gene. The CDR3 has 16 amino acids. V gave up 0 bases and J gave up 8 bases, with 17 bases separating them. For the CDR3, the DNA is TGCGCCAGCAGCTTGGGTAGGCAGGGTGAACAAGGGGAGCTGTTTTTT. Amino acid sequence: CASSLGRQGEQGELFF.

The CDR3 coding sequence is TGCGCCAGCAGCCAAGAGGATTGGGCAGGGAAGGACACTGAAGCTTTCTTT. Its translation is CASSQEDWAGKDTEAFF. The V call is TRBV4-3, the J call TRBJ1-1, with D tentatively TRBD1 (5 bases). Germline assignment: CDR1 LGHNA and CDR2 YSLEER. The ends were cut back, 0 bases at V and 3 bases at J, with 17 bases in the middle. The CDR3 extends over 17 amino acids.

The J gene is TRBJ2-1, the V gene TRBV25-1, with 10 bases fitting TRBD2. CDR1 MGHDK and CDR2 SYGVNS come from the germline V gene. V lost 1 base and J lost 10; bases outside the gene matches: 7. This CDR3 is built from 15 residues. In nucleotides, the CDR3 is TGTGCCAGCAGTGAATTTGGTCTAGCGGGAGACGAGCAGTTCTTC. It codes for CASSEFGLAGDEQFF.

The rearrangement uses TRBV7-9 and TRBJ1-2; 10 nucleotides line up with TRBD1. After removal of 5 bases from V and 3 bases from J, the junction contained 12 bases not matched to a gene. This CDR3 is 17 amino acids long. The germline V gene encodes CDR1 SEHNR and CDR2 FQNEAQ (reference sequence). The CDR3 DNA is TGTGCCAGCAGCCTAACCCACCTCGGACAGGGGGACTATGGCTACACCTTC. This translates into CASSLTHLGQGDYGYTF. Drawing the rest from reference TRBV7-9 and TRBJ1-2, the complete variable domain is DTGVSQNPRHKITKRGQNVTFRCDPISEHNRLYWYRQTLGQGPEFLTYFQNEAQLEKSRLLSDRFSAERPKGSFSTLEIQRTEQGDSAMYLCASSLTHLGQGDYGYTFGSGTRLTVV.

The DNA for the CDR3 is TGTGCCAGCAGTTTGGCGGGACAGGGCTTTGGCTACACCTTC. Its translation: CASSLAGQGFGYTF. The chain has TRBV6-5 and TRBJ1-2; 9 bases are a match to TRBD1. Germline V CDR1 and CDR2: MNHEY, SVGAGI. The CDR3 consists of 14 residues. Losses at the gene ends were 4 bases for V and 7 bases for J; bases not matched to a gene: 7.

CDR3 in DNA: TGCAGCTCCCCCGGGGGTCTTCACAATGAGCAGTTCTTC. As protein: CSSPGGLHNEQFF. This rearrangement joins TRBV29-1 to TRBJ2-1, with a weak D call TRBD2 (6 bases). Per the germline V gene, CDR1 is SQVTM and CDR2 is ANQGSEA. The CDR3 is 13 residues long. V lost 8 bases and J lost 5, with 16 bases in between.

For the CDR3, the DNA is TGTGCCAGTAGTATCGTTACCAGCTCCTACAATGAGCAGTTCTTC. As protein: CASSIVTSSYNEQFF. The chain has TRBV19 and TRBJ2-1; D unclear. This CDR3 has 15 residues. Germline CDR1 is LNHDA and CDR2 is SQIVND (reference sequence). V lost 3 bases and J lost 0, with 9 bases in between. Together with reference TRBV19 and TRBJ2-1, the CDR3 gives the full variable domain: DGGITQSPKYLFRKEGQNVTLSCEQNLNHDAMYWYRQDPGQGLRLIYYSQIVNDFQKGDIAEGYSVSREKKESFPLTVTSAQKNPTAFYLCASSIVTSSYNEQFFGPGTRLTVL.

This clone was seen only once. The CDR3 protein is CASHDRGQAFF. The CDR3 DNA sequence: TGTGCCAGTCACGACAGGGGGCAAGCTTTCTTT. The chain uses TRBV19 and TRBJ1-1; 10 nucleotides align to TRBD1. With 8 bases clipped from V and 9 bases from J, the junction kept 3 bases outside the gene matches. The CDR3 consists of 11 residues. Looked up from germline, CDR1 is LNHDA and CDR2 is SQIVND (reference sequence).

This rearrangement joins TRBV6-6 to TRBJ1-2, with TRBD1 matching over 9 bases. The junction had 11 bases not matched to a gene; V was cut back by 5 bases and J by 7 bases. Germline CDR1 reads MNHNY; CDR2 reads SVGAGI (reference sequence). This CDR3 is 15 amino acids long. The CDR3 reads CASSLGTGKDRGYTF. DNA of the CDR3: TGTGCCAGCAGTCTCGGGACAGGGAAAGATCGTGGCTACACCTTC.

This clone showed up just a few times. In DNA form, the CDR3 reads TGTGCCAGCAGCGCGGGGGACAGGGGCGATTCACCCCTCCACTTT. Encoded protein: CASSAGDRGDSPLHF. This chain links TRBV9 with TRBJ1-6, with 10 positions matching TRBD1. J was trimmed by 8 bases and V by 3 bases; bases with no gene match: 5. Germline V lookup: CDR1 SGDLS, CDR2 YYNGEE. This CDR3 contains 15 residues.

This chain links TRBV5-8 with TRBJ1-1, with D possibly being TRBD1 (5 bases). The ends were cut back, 2 bases at V and 8 bases at J, with 10 bases in the middle. The length of the CDR3 is 12 residues. Germline-derived CDR1 and CDR2 are SGHTS and YDEGEE. Written as DNA, the CDR3 is TGTGCCAGCAGCTTCTCCAACAGGGAAGCTTTCTTT. This gives the protein CASSFSNREAFF.

V gene TRBV14 combines with J gene TRBJ1-1, with no clear D. This CDR3 spans 14 amino acids. Germline V CDR1 and CDR2: SGHDN, FVKESK. Trimming removed 0 bases at V and 5 bases at J, with 10 bases between. This chain's CDR3 is CASSQDPSRTEAFF. The CDR3 coding sequence is TGTGCCAGCAGCCAAGATCCAAGTCGGACTGAAGCTTTCTTT.

This chain connects TRBV9 to TRBJ2-1; the match to TRBD1 covers 8 bases. The CDR3 has 14 amino acids. Germline CDR1 and CDR2: SGDLS and YYNGEE. The V segment lost 2 bases and the J segment 5 bases; nucleotides outside the gene matches: 3. The CDR3 DNA reads TGTGCCAGCAGCGTGCAGGGGGCCCACAATGAGCAGTTCTTC. Translation: CASSVQGAHNEQFF.